The entry that follows covers one T cell receptor beta chain sequence. The antigen is unknown. The data originate from a study of identical twins. From the 5' RACE reads, TCRdb called clonotypes with MiXCR, one entry per CDR3 protein. The table records roughly 710,000 distinct CDR3 sequences, around 6% of them present only once. CDR3 length equals 15 residues. In germline, CDR1 is SGHVS, CDR2 FNYEAQ. Trimming took 6 bases from V and 4 from J, leaving 18 bases between them. Whole-study results and caveats: Twins' surplus sharing was weaker for beta out-of-frame sequences. Modeled out-of-frame TCR alpha sharing in monozygotic twins fell below observed levels.

This TCR came from a man between 18 and 29 years old in good health. What was sequenced was naive T cells sorted from blood. V gene TRBV7-6 combines with J gene TRBJ2-5; D is tentatively TRBD1 or TRBD2 (6 bases each). Written as DNA, the CDR3 is TGTGCCAGCAGTCCCCCGTGGGGGGCGAGAGAGACCCAGTACTTC. This gives the protein CASSPPWGARETQYF.